Listed below are T cell receptor beta chains from one sample, sequenced in a study of T cells expressing NK-cell markers. Reanalyzing the 5' RACE reads, TCRdb keeps one entry per CDR3 protein, without DNA. This repertoire comprises about 400,000 distinct CDR3 sequences; its ten largest clones make up around 11%. Material for sequencing was blood T cells: a sorted CD56 or NKG2C T cell subset, CD4+ or CD8+ T cells, or bulk PBMC T cells (not recorded which). Receptor source: a woman aged 45-65 years in good health. CDR3s include the opening cysteine and the closing phenylalanine or tryptophan.

j_call	cdr3_length	v_call	cdr3_aa
TRBJ2-4	15	TRBV20-1	CSATREGLAKNIQYF
TRBJ1-3	14	TRBV29-1	CSVRSGAAGNTIYF
TRBJ1-3	14	TRBV12-3/TRBV12-4	CASTYDTGGNTIYF
TRBJ2-2	13	TRBV7-6	CASSSLRTGELFF
TRBJ2-2	17	TRBV24-1	CATSDGGTRGIRGELFF
TRBJ2-5	17	TRBV29-1	CSVEFLASGVGQETQYF
TRBJ2-1	14	TRBV6-1	CASRSGTFNNEQFF
TRBJ2-6	19	TRBV4-1	CASSQDRLAGRSGANVLTF
TRBJ2-3	15	TRBV24-1	CATGGRERPGGTQYF
TRBJ2-7	14	TRBV3-1	CASSQALRVYEQYF
TRBJ2-5	17	TRBV5-6	CASSVRTSGSYQETQYF
TRBJ2-3	15	TRBV7-6	CASSDWDRSPDTQYF
TRBJ2-3	15	TRBV3-1	CASSHIAGDTDTQYF
TRBJ2-3	19	TRBV6-2/TRBV6-3	CASSYLNRLATGVTDTQYF
TRBJ2-1	15	TRBV12-3/TRBV12-4	CASSFPPAGNNEQFF
TRBJ2-3	14	TRBV5-1	CASSVGGVTDTQYF
TRBJ2-5	17	TRBV11-3	CASSFSRTRTHQETQYF
TRBJ2-1	15	TRBV6-1	CASTQTSGSHNEQFF
TRBJ2-7	13	TRBV10-3	CAISDGITYEQYF
TRBJ1-2	15	TRBV5-1	CASSFPGQGIDGYTF
TRBJ2-2	15	TRBV15	CATSVGLRGTGELFF
TRBJ2-1	19	TRBV4-2	CASSQDGIAGGTAKNEQFF
TRBJ2-2	15	TRBV6-2/TRBV6-3	CASKARGRVAGELFF
TRBJ2-5	12	TRBV29-1	CSVGQGGQTQYF
TRBJ2-7	16	TRBV12-3/TRBV12-4	CASSHWSGTALREQYF
TRBJ2-3	13	TRBV29-1	CSVHRDRGDTQYF
TRBJ1-5	13	TRBV5-6	CASSLAGVQPQHF
TRBJ1-2	14	TRBV4-1	CASRRDFGTIGYTF
TRBJ1-2	12	TRBV29-1	CSLGDGGYGYTF
TRBJ2-1	11	TRBV12-3/TRBV12-4	CASSLGWEQFF
TRBJ2-3	14	TRBV29-1	CSVGHGRSTDTQYF
TRBJ2-1	17	TRBV2	CASSEMPSSGSYNEQFF
TRBJ2-3	14	TRBV29-1	CSVVRGIGLDTQYF
TRBJ2-7	12	TRBV7-9	CASSPIVYEQYF
TRBJ1-2	14	TRBV5-1	CASSLRGSDYGYTF
TRBJ2-1	12	TRBV30	CAWSHGENEQFF
TRBJ2-5	13	TRBV6-2/TRBV6-3	CASSYSIFPETYF
TRBJ1-5	13	TRBV20-1	CSAAQGVDQPQHF
TRBJ2-1	13	TRBV7-8	CASSLLADNEQFF
TRBJ1-4	15	TRBV3-1	CASSQDPGSSEKLFF
TRBJ2-5	16	TRBV14	CASSGDRTSHQETQYF
TRBJ2-7	13	TRBV29-1	CSVEAQGIYEQYF
TRBJ2-3	14	TRBV20-1	CSARGSGGSDTQYF
TRBJ2-5	11	TRBV28	CASSETRGQYF
TRBJ2-4	15	TRBV12-5	CASGSPVDRPNIQYF
TRBJ1-4	17	TRBV4-1	CASSQVEAVATNEKLFF
TRBJ1-1	16	TRBV11-3	CASSLGQVFLNTEAFF
TRBJ2-1	13	TRBV10-3	CAISEAGYNEQFF
TRBJ1-5	14	TRBV12-3/TRBV12-4	CASSWGQGKGPQHF